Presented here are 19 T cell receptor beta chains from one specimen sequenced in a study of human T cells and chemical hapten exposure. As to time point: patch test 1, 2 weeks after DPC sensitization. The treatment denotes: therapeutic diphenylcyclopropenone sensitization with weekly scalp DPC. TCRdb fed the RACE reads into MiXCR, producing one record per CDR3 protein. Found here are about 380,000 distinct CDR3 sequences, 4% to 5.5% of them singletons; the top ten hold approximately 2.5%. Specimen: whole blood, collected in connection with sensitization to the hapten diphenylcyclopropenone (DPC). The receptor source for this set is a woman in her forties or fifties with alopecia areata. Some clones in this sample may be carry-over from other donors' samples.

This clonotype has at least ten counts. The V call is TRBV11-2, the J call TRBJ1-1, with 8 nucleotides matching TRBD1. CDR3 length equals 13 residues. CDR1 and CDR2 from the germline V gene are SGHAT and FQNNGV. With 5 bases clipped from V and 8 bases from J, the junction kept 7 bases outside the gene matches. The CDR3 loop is CASSPDRGREAFF. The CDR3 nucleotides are TGTGCCAGCAGCCCCGACAGGGGAAGAGAAGCTTTCTTT.

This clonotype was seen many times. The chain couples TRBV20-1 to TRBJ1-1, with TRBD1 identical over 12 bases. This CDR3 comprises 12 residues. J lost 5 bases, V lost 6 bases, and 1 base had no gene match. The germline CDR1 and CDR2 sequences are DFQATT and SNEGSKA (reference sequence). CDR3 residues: CSAGQGATEAFF. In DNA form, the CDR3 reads TGCAGTGCGGGACAGGGGGCTACTGAAGCTTTCTTT.

The DNA of the CDR3 is TGTGCCAGCTCACTTTTCGAGGCGTCCACTGAAGCTTTCTTT. Its translation is CASSLFEASTEAFF. This chain joins TRBV18 and TRBJ1-1; D gene unclear. The CDR3 sequence is 14 residues long. The germline gives CDR1 KGHSH, CDR2 LQKENI. V was cut by 4 bases and J by 4 bases, with 13 bases left in between. The entire variable domain, with the rest obtained from reference TRBV18 and TRBJ1-1, is as follows: NAGVMQNPRHLVRRRGQEARLRCSPMKGHSHVYWYRQLPEEGLKFMVYLQKENIIDESGMPKERFSAEFPKEGPSILRIQQVVRGDSAAYFCASSLFEASTEAFFGQGTRLTVV.

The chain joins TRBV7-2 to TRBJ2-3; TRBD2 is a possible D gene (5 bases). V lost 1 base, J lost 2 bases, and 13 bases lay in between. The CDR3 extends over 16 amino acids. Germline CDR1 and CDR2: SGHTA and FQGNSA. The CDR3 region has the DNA TGTGCCAGCAGCTTAGGCTCGGGGTGGGTCACAGATACGCAGTATTTT. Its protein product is CASSLGSGWVTDTQYF.

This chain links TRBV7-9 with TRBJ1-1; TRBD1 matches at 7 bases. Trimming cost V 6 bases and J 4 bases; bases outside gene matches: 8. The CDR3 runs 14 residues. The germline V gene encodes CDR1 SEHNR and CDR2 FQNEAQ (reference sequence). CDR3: CASRSGTVGTEAFF. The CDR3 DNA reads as TGTGCCAGCAGGTCCGGGACAGTGGGCACTGAAGCTTTCTTT.

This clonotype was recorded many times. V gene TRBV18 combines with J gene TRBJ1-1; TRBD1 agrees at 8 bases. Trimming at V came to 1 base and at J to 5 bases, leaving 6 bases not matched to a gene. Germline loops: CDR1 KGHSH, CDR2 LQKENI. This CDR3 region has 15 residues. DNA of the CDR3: TGTGCCAGCTCACCACGATCAGGGGGCATGACTGAAGCTTTCTTT. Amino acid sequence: CASSPRSGGMTEAFF. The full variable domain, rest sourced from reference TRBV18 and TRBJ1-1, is NAGVMQNPRHLVRRRGQEARLRCSPMKGHSHVYWYRQLPEEGLKFMVYLQKENIIDESGMPKERFSAEFPKEGPSILRIQQVVRGDSAAYFCASSPRSGGMTEAFFGQGTRLTVV.

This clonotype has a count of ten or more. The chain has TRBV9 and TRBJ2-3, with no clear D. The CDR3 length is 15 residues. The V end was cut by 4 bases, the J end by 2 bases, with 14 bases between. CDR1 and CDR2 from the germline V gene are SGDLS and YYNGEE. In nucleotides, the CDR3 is TGTGCCAGCAGCTCAGAAGGCAGGAACACAGATACGCAGTATTTT. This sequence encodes CASSSEGRNTDTQYF.

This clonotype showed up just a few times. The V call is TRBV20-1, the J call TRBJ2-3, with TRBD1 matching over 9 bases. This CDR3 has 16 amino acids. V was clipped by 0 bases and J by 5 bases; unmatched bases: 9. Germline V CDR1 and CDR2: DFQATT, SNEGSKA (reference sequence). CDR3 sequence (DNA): TGCAGTGCTAGAGATCCGGACAGGGGCGCAGGAGATACGCAGTATTTT. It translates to CSARDPDRGAGDTQYF.

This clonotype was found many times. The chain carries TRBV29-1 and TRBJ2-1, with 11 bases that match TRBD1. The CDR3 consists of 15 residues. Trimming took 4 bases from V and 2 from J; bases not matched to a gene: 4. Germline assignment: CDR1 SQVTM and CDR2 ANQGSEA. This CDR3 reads CSVGRTGGAYNEQFF. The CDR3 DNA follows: TGCAGCGTTGGTAGGACAGGGGGCGCCTACAATGAGCAGTTCTTC.

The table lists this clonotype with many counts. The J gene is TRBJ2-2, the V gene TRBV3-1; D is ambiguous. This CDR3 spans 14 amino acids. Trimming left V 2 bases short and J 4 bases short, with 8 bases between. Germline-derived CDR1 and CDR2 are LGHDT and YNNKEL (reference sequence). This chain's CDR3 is CASSQYGFTGELFF. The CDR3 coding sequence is TGTGCCAGCAGCCAATATGGTTTCACCGGGGAGCTGTTTTTT.

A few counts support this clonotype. CDR3 protein: CASSRYRSPLSPTGELFF. The CDR3 DNA is TGCGCCAGCAGCCGCTACAGGTCCCCCTTGAGTCCAACCGGGGAGCTGTTTTTT. The rearrangement uses TRBV23-1 and TRBJ2-2; perhaps TRBD1 as D (5 bases). TRBV23-1 is placed among ORFs of uncertain function. This CDR3 region has 18 residues. Between the trimmed V and J ends, which lost 6 bases and 5 bases, there was a span of 25 bases.

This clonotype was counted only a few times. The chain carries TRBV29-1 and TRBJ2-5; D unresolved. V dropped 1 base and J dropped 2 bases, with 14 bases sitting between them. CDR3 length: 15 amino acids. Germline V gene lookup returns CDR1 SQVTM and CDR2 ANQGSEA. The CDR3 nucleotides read TGCAGCGTTGAAGGGGCCACCGAAGGGCAAGAGACCCAGTACTTC. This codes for CSVEGATEGQETQYF.

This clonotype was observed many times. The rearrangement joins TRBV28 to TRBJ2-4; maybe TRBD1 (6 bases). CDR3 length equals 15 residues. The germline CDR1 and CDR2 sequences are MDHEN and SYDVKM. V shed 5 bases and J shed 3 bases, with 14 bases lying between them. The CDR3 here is CASSRIQGVKNIQYF. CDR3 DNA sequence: TGTGCCAGCAGTCGAATACAGGGAGTCAAAAACATTCAGTACTTC.

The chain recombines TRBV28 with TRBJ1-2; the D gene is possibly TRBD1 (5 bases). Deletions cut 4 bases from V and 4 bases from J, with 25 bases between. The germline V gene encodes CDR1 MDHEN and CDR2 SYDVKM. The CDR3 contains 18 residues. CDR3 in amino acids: CASSSLLKRDSRTYGYTF. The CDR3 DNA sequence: TGTGCCAGCAGTTCCCTCCTGAAACGGGACTCACGGACCTATGGCTACACCTTC.

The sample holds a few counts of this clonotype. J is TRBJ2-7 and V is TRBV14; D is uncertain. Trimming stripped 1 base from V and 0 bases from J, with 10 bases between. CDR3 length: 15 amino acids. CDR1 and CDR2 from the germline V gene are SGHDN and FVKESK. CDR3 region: CASSQVVGPSYEQYF. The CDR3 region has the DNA TGTGCCAGCAGCCAAGTCGTGGGCCCCTCCTACGAGCAGTACTTC. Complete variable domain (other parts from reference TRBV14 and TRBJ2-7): EAGVTQFPSHSVIEKGQTVTLRCDPISGHDNLYWYRRVMGKEIKFLLHFVKESKQDESGMPNNRFLAERTGGTYSTLKVQPAELEDSGVYFCASSQVVGPSYEQYFGPGTRLTVT.

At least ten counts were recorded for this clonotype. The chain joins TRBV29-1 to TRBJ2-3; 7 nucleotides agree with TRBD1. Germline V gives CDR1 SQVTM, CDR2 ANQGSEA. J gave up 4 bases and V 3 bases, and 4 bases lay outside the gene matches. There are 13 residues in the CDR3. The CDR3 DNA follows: TGCAGCGTTGAGAGGGGGCTCGCAGATACGCAGTATTTT. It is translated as CSVERGLADTQYF.

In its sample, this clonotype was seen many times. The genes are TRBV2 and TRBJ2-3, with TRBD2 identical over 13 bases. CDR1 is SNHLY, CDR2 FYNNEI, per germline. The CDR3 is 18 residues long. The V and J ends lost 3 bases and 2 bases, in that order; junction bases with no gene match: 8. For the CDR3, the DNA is TGTGCCAGCAGTGAGGGGACTAGCGGGACCGATTTCACAGATACGCAGTATTTT. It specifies CASSEGTSGTDFTDTQYF.

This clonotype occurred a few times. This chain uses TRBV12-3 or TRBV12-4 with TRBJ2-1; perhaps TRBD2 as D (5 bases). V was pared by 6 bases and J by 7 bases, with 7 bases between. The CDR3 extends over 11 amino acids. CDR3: CASREANEQFF. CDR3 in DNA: TGTGCCAGCAGGGAGGCAAATGAGCAGTTCTTC.

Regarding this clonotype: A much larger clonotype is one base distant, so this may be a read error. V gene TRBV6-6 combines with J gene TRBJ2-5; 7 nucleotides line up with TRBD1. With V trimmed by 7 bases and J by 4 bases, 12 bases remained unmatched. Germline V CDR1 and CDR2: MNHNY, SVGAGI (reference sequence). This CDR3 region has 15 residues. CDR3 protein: CASTLQAAGGETQYF. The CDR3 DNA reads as TGTGCCAGCACCCTACAGGCGGCAGGGGGAGAGACCCAGTACTTC.